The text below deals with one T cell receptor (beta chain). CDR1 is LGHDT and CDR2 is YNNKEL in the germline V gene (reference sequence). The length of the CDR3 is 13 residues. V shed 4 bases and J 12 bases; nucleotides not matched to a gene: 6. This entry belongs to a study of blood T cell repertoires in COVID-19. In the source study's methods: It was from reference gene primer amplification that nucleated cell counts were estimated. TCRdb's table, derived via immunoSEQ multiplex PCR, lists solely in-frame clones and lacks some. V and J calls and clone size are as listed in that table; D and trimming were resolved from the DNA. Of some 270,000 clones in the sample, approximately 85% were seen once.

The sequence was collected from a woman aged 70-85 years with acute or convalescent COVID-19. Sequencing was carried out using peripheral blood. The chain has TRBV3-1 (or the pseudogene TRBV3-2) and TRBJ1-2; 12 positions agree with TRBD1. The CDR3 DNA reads TGTGCCAGCAGCCCAAGTCGGGACAGGGGGCACACCTTC. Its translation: CASSPSRDRGHTF.